The next 30 T cell receptor beta chains were all read from a single sample in a study of radiation and T cells in renal cell carcinoma. Produced via immunoSEQ multiplex PCR; TCRdb's table is partial and in-frame only. This sample carries 120,000 to 150,000 clones, roughly 80% of them seen once, and the ten largest clones take roughly 25%. Stated time point: baseline pretreatment blood. Sample treatment: 15 Gy SBRT to primary tumor, nephrectomy 4 weeks later. Here the sequenced sample was blood, taken from a patient whose treatment included radiotherapy and nephrectomy. The receptors here all came from a woman between 45 and 60 years old with renal cell carcinoma.

The V gene is TRBV7-2, the J gene TRBJ1-4; 11 positions match TRBD1. Trimming removed 5 bases from V and 3 bases from J; junction bases left unmatched: 8. Germline CDR1 SGHTA, CDR2 FQGNSA. The CDR3 spans 17 residues. CDR3 nucleotides: TGTGCCAGCAGCCCGGGACAGGGGGAACTCGCTAATGAAAAACTGTTTTTT. It yields the protein CASSPGQGELANEKLFF.

On this clone: The sample holds other DNA sequences that translate to the same CDR3. The J gene is TRBJ1-5, the V gene TRBV9; no clear D gene. The germline V and J ends were trimmed by 0 bases and 6 bases, with 13 bases remaining between them. CDR1 and CDR2 from the germline V gene are SGDLS and YYNGEE. The CDR3 is 15 residues long. CDR3 coding DNA: TGTGCCAGCAGCGTAGAACCGGGCACGGGTCAGCCCCAGCATTTT. This encodes CASSVEPGTGQPQHF.

The J gene is TRBJ1-1, the V gene TRBV27; the D is unclear. The length of the CDR3 is 15 residues. The germline V and J ends were trimmed by 0 bases and 8 bases, with 16 bases remaining between them. Per germline, CDR1 MNHEY and CDR2 SMNVEV (reference sequence). The CDR3 here is CASSLSNFGLGEAFF. DNA of the CDR3: TGTGCCAGCAGTTTATCGAACTTCGGGCTTGGGGAAGCTTTCTTT.

The chain recombines TRBV7-9 with TRBJ1-2, with 9 bases identical to TRBD1. The CDR3 consists of 15 residues. Trimming removed 5 bases from V and 0 bases from J; junction bases left unmatched: 4. Germline lookup yields CDR1 SEHNR and CDR2 FQNEAQ (reference sequence). DNA of the CDR3: TGTGCCAGCAGCGCGGGACAGGGAACTAACTATGGCTACACCTTC. The encoded protein is CASSAGQGTNYGYTF.

This clone was counted a single time. CDR3 DNA sequence: TGTGCCAGCAGTCTGGACGGGAACTATGGCTACACCTTC. Protein sequence: CASSLDGNYGYTF. V and J are TRBV6-5 and TRBJ1-2; D is undetermined. The CDR3 totals 13 residues. V lost 5 bases to trimming and J lost 2 bases, with 9 bases between them. Germline CDR1 is MNHEY and CDR2 is SVGAGI.

The chain combines TRBV28 with TRBJ2-5; D is possibly TRBD2 (6 bases). Germline CDR1 MDHEN, CDR2 SYDVKM. This CDR3 spans 13 amino acids. V was clipped by 3 bases and J by 4 bases, with 9 bases between them. CDR3 protein: CASSFGGLETQYF. CDR3 in DNA: TGTGCCAGCAGTTTCGGGGGATTAGAGACCCAGTACTTC.

The chain carries TRBV27 and TRBJ2-7; D is perhaps TRBD1 (5 bases). V lost 2 bases and J 0 bases, leaving 11 bases between the germline ends. The CDR3 loop spans 15 amino acids. Germline V gene sequence: CDR1 MNHEY, CDR2 SMNVEV (reference sequence). CDR3 region: CASSLKGDSSYEQYF. The CDR3 coding sequence is TGTGCCAGCAGTTTAAAAGGTGACAGCTCCTACGAGCAGTACTTC.

The chain has TRBV28 and TRBJ1-3; TRBD1 matches 8 bases. CDR1 is MDHEN and CDR2 is SYDVKM in the germline V gene. J was trimmed by 2 bases and V by 2 bases; bases with no gene match: 5. The CDR3 has 16 amino acids. CDR3 loop: CASSLTGGSAGNTIYF. In nucleotides, the CDR3 is TGTGCCAGCAGTTTAACAGGGGGAAGTGCTGGAAACACCATATATTTT. Filled out from reference TRBV28 and TRBJ1-3, the complete variable domain reads DVKVTQSSRYLVKRTGEKVFLECVQDMDHENMFWYRQDPGLGLRLIYFSYDVKMKEKGDIPEGYSVSREKKERFSLILESASTNQTSMYLCASSLTGGSAGNTIYFGEGSWLTVV.

The chain links TRBV2 to TRBJ2-7, with D perhaps matching TRBD1 (5 bases). The CDR3 covers 16 residues. Trimming took 0 bases from V and 4 from J, leaving 16 bases between them. CDR1 and CDR2 (germline): SNHLY, FYNNEI. CDR3 loop: CASSEAPSGNRYEQYF. Here the CDR3 DNA reads TGTGCCAGCAGTGAAGCGCCGTCAGGGAATCGGTACGAGCAGTACTTC.

The chain is built from TRBV7-2 and TRBJ1-2, with D perhaps matching TRBD1 (6 bases). This CDR3 spans 13 amino acids. CDR1 SGHTA and CDR2 FQGNSA come from the germline V gene. V shed 5 bases and J shed 4 bases, with 11 bases lying between them. This chain's CDR3 is CASSEQGLYGYTF. The CDR3 DNA follows: TGTGCCAGCAGCGAACAGGGCCTCTATGGCTACACCTTC.

The chain recombines TRBV7-9 with TRBJ2-1, with D maybe TRBD1 (5 bases). Trimming pared 5 bases from V and 7 bases from J, leaving 9 bases between. The CDR3 has 12 amino acids. CDR1 is SEHNR and CDR2 is FQNEAQ in the germline V gene (reference sequence). The CDR3 DNA follows: TGTGCCAGCAGCCCGACAGCGAATGAGCAGTTCTTC. Its protein product is CASSPTANEQFF. Supplemented by reference TRBV7-9 and TRBJ2-1, the full variable domain reads DTGVSQNPRHKITKRGQNVTFRCDPISEHNRLYWYRQTLGQGPEFLTYFQNEAQLEKSRLLSDRFSAERPKGSFSTLEIQRTEQGDSAMYLCASSPTANEQFFGPGTRLTVL.

The chain's CDR3 is CASQQGLNTEAFF. The CDR3, as DNA: TGTGCCAGCCAACAGGGGCTGAACACTGAAGCTTTCTTT. The V gene is TRBV6-5, the J gene TRBJ1-1; TRBD1 matches 7 bases. The CDR3 has 13 amino acids. The ends lost 8 bases at V and 0 bases at J; junction bases unmatched: 3. Germline V gene sequence: CDR1 MNHEY, CDR2 SVGAGI.

The rearrangement links TRBV4-1 to TRBJ2-7, with D perhaps TRBD1 (5 bases). This CDR3 has 16 amino acids. V was shortened by 0 bases and J by 2 bases, with 14 bases between the two germline ends. Germline assignment: CDR1 MGHRA and CDR2 YSYEKL. CDR3 loop: CASSQDRATEAYEQYF. The CDR3 region has the DNA TGCGCCAGCAGCCAAGACAGGGCCACTGAAGCCTACGAGCAGTACTTC.

About this clone: Germline is not matched at one junction end, which may reflect a read error. This same CDR3 is encoded by further DNA sequences in the sample. The V and J genes are TRBV15 and TRBJ1-3; D perhaps matches TRBD1 (6 bases). The CDR3 is made up of 14 amino acids. Per germline, CDR1 LNHNV and CDR2 YYDKDF (reference sequence). The CDR3 nucleotides read TGTGCCACCAGCAGAGGGACAGCTGGCAACACCATATATTTT. Protein: CATSRGTAGNTIYF.

The V call is TRBV7-2, the J call TRBJ2-7; 14 bases are a match to TRBD2. Germline values: CDR1 SGHTA, CDR2 FQGNSA. With V trimmed by 5 bases and J by 4 bases, 10 bases remained unmatched. There are 17 residues in the CDR3. CDR3 bases: TGTGCCAGCAGCCTACGCGGGACTAGCGGGAGTGAGTACGAGCAGTACTTC. Protein: CASSLRGTSGSEYEQYF.

This chain connects TRBV20-1 to TRBJ2-3; tentative D call: TRBD2 (5 bases). The CDR3 extends over 11 amino acids. V lost 6 bases and J 7 bases, leaving 11 bases between the germline ends. The germline gives CDR1 DFQATT, CDR2 SNEGSKA (reference sequence). The chain's CDR3 is CSATAVNTQYF. The CDR3 DNA reads TGCAGTGCCACAGCGGTAAATACGCAGTATTTT.

The chain joins TRBV7-2 to TRBJ1-5, with D tentatively TRBD1 (5 bases). The CDR3 has 14 amino acids. V shed 3 bases and J shed 4 bases, with 10 bases lying between them. CDR1 SGHTA and CDR2 FQGNSA come from the germline V gene. The CDR3 loop is CASSLGTANQPQHF. CDR3 bases: TGTGCCAGCAGCTTGGGGACGGCAAATCAGCCCCAGCATTTT. The complete variable domain, with remaining parts taken from reference TRBV7-2 and TRBJ1-5, reads GAGVSQSPSNKVTEKGKDVELRCDPISGHTALYWYRQSLGQGLEFLIYFQGNSAPDKSGLPSDRFSAERTGGSVSTLTIQRTQQEDSAVYLCASSLGTANQPQHFGDGTRLSIL.

This clone was observed a few times. Written as DNA, the CDR3 is TGTGCCAGCAGTTTAGGGTTCAATGAGCAGTTCTTC. Protein sequence: CASSLGFNEQFF. The V and J genes are TRBV28 and TRBJ2-1; D remains unclear. V was clipped by 2 bases and J by 6 bases, with 5 bases between them. This CDR3 spans 12 amino acids. Looked up from germline, CDR1 is MDHEN and CDR2 is SYDVKM.

The V gene is TRBV5-4, the J gene TRBJ2-7, with 12 positions matching TRBD2. With 5 bases clipped from V and 2 bases from J, the junction kept 5 bases outside the gene matches. The CDR3 covers 15 residues. Germline assignment: CDR1 SGHNT and CDR2 YYREEE (reference sequence). The chain's CDR3 is CASSRTSGEAYEQYF. Here the CDR3 DNA reads TGTGCCAGCAGTCGGACTAGCGGGGAGGCCTACGAGCAGTACTTC.

The V gene is TRBV27, the J gene TRBJ2-3, with D perhaps TRBD2 (6 bases). The V gene lost 6 bases and the J gene lost 1 base, with 14 bases spanning the gap. CDR3 size: 15 residues. Per the germline V gene, CDR1 is MNHEY and CDR2 is SMNVEV (reference sequence). CDR3: CASSLMASGTDTQYF. In DNA, the CDR3 is TGTGCCAGCAGCTTGATGGCTAGCGGCACAGATACGCAGTATTTT.

The genes are TRBV5-1 and TRBJ1-5; D perhaps matches TRBD1 (6 bases). Between the trimmed V and J ends, which lost 4 bases and 0 bases, there was a span of 14 bases. The CDR3 is 16 amino acids. The germline V gene encodes CDR1 SGHRS and CDR2 YFSETQ. The CDR3 region has the DNA TGCGCCAGCAGCCCAACAGGGATTTCTAGCAATCAGCCCCAGCATTTT. The encoded protein is CASSPTGISSNQPQHF.

This clone was seen a handful of times. The CDR3 DNA reads TGTGCCAGCAGCCGGGGACTAGCGGAAAGCTCCTACGAGCAGTACTTC. Amino acid sequence: CASSRGLAESSYEQYF. The rearrangement joins TRBV4-2 to TRBJ2-7, with 11 nucleotides matching TRBD2. Per germline, CDR1 LGHNA and CDR2 YNFKEQ. The CDR3 has 16 residues. V shed 4 bases, J shed 0 bases, and the junction held 5 bases outside the gene matches.

The chain has TRBV2 and TRBJ1-5; D not certain. From germline, CDR1 is SNHLY and CDR2 FYNNEI. CDR3 length: 13 residues. With 4 bases removed from V and 6 bases from J, the gap between germline ends came to 10 bases. This CDR3 is CASSVDRAQPQHF. CDR3 DNA sequence: TGTGCCAGCAGTGTCGATAGAGCTCAGCCCCAGCATTTT.

This clone has only one observation. This chain uses TRBV5-8 with TRBJ1-1; tentative D call: TRBD1 (6 bases). Trimming removed 6 bases from V and 5 bases from J, with 20 bases in between. Germline V gives CDR1 SGHTS, CDR2 YDEGEE. This CDR3 is 15 amino acids long. The CDR3: CASTTGGGRGTEAFF. CDR3 bases: TGTGCCAGCACCACCGGGGGGGGCCGGGGGACTGAAGCTTTCTTT.

This rearrangement joins TRBV5-1 to TRBJ2-1; 12 bases are shared with TRBD2. V lost 1 base, J lost 7 bases, and 3 bases stayed unmatched. Per the germline V gene, CDR1 is SGHRS and CDR2 is YFSETQ. CDR3 length: 15 residues. CDR3 coding DNA: TGCGCCAGCAGCTTGACTAGCGGGAGGAGGAATGAGCAGTTCTTC. It translates to CASSLTSGRRNEQFF.

The V call is TRBV25-1, the J call TRBJ2-7; the D gene is possibly TRBD2 (5 bases). The V end was cut by 4 bases, the J end by 2 bases, with 15 bases between. CDR3 length: 15 amino acids. CDR1 is MGHDK, CDR2 SYGVNS, per germline. CDR3 nucleotide sequence: TGTGCCAGCAGTGTAAGTCTAGCCGCTACCTACGAGCAGTACTTC. This sequence encodes CASSVSLAATYEQYF.

The V and J genes are TRBV4-1 and TRBJ2-3; TRBD2 is a possible D gene (5 bases). Per germline, CDR1 MGHRA and CDR2 YSYEKL. The CDR3 runs 16 residues. The V and J ends lost 0 bases and 2 bases respectively, with 12 bases between them. The CDR3 is CASSQDSRGPTDTQYF. The CDR3 bases are TGCGCCAGCAGCCAAGATTCGAGAGGGCCCACAGATACGCAGTATTTT.

The chain links TRBV27 to TRBJ2-3; 9 bases line up with TRBD2. The V gene's germline CDR1 is MNHEY and CDR2 SMNVEV (reference sequence). The V segment lost 8 bases and the J segment 4 bases; nucleotides outside the gene matches: 13. The length of the CDR3 is 16 residues. CDR3 nucleotides: TGTGCCAGCGGACCGTTGGCGGGGGGGCCCCCAGATACGCAGTATTTT. Its translation: CASGPLAGGPPDTQYF.

This sequence joins TRBV7-9 and TRBJ1-2, with unresolved D. CDR1 and CDR2 from the germline V gene are SEHNR and FQNEAQ (reference sequence). The CDR3 loop spans 13 amino acids. V lost 1 base and J lost 8, with 11 bases in between. CDR3 amino acids: CASSLERSPGYTF. CDR3 nucleotides: TGTGCCAGCAGCTTAGAGCGGTCACCCGGCTACACCTTC.

The chain carries TRBV10-3 and TRBJ1-1; 11 bases are shared with TRBD1. Germline lookup yields CDR1 ENHRY and CDR2 SYGVKD. V shed 3 bases and J 5 bases; nucleotides not matched to a gene: 5. This CDR3 region has 15 residues. This CDR3 is CAISDRDRGWTEAFF. The CDR3 DNA is TGTGCCATCAGTGACCGGGACAGGGGGTGGACTGAAGCTTTCTTT.